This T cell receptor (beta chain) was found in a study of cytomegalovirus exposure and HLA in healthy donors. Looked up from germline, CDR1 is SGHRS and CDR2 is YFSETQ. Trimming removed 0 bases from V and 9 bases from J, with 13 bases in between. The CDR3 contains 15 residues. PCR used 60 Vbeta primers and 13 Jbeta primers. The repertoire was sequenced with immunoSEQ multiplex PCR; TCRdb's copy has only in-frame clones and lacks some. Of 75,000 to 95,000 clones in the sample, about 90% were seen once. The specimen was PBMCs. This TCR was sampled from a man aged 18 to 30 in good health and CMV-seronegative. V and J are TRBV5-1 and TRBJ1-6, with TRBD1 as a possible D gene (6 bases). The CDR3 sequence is CASSLVPGVSSPLHF. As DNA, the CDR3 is TGCGCCAGCAGCTTGGTTCCAGGGGTGAGTTCACCCCTCCACTTT.